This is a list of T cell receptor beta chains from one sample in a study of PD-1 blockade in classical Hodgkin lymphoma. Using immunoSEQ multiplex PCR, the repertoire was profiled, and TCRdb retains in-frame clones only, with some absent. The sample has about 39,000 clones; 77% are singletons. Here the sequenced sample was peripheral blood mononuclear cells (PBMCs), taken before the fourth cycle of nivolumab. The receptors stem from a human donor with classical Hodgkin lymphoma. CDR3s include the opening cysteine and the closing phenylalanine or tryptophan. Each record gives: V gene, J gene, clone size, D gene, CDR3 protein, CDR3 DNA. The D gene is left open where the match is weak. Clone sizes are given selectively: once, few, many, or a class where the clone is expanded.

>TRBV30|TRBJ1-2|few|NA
CAWSEGNYGYTF
TGTGCCTGGAGTGAGGGGAACTATGGCTACACCTTC
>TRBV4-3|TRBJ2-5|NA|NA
CASSQEVAARETQYF
TGCGCCAGCAGCCAAGAGGTAGCGGCAAGAGAGACCCAGTACTTC
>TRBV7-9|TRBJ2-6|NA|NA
CASSLEARITGANVLTF
TGTGCCAGCAGCTTAGAGGCTCGGATTACTGGGGCCAACGTCCTGACTTTC
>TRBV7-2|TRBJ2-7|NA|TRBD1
CASSRRGGAVYEQYF
TGTGCCAGCAGCCGACGAGGGGGCGCAGTCTACGAGCAGTACTTC
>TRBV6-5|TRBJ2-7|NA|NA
CASSYQVTYEQYF
TGTGCCAGCAGTTATCAGGTTACCTACGAGCAGTACTTC
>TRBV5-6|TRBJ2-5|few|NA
CASSTPLRDTFLGETQYF
TGTGCCAGCAGCACCCCCTTGAGGGACACTTTTTTAGGGGAGACCCAGTACTTC
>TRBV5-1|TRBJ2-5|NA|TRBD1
CASSLQGEETQYF
TGCGCCAGCAGCTTACAGGGGGAAGAGACCCAGTACTTC
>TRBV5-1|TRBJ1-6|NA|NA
CASSPDGPDNSPLHF
TGCGCCAGCAGCCCCGACGGGCCCGATAATTCACCCCTCCACTTT
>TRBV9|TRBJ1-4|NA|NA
CASSVGEATNEKLFF
TGTGCCAGCAGCGTTGGGGAAGCAACTAATGAAAAACTGTTTTTT
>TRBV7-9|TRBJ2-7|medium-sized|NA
CASSLGSTGFEQYF
TGTGCCAGCAGCTTAGGGTCCACAGGGTTCGAGCAGTACTTC
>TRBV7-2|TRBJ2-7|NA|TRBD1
CASSLDQGAAYEQYF
TGTGCCAGCAGCTTAGACCAGGGGGCCGCTTACGAGCAGTACTTC
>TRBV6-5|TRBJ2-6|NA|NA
CASRAISGANVLTF
TGTGCCAGCAGAGCCATCTCTGGGGCCAACGTCCTGACTTTC
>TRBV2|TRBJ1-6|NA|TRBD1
CASTAGTVNSPLHF
TGTGCCAGCACCGCCGGGACAGTAAATTCACCCCTCCACTTT
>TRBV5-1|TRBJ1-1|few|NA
CASRQTGDEAFF
TGCGCCAGCAGGCAGACGGGCGATGAAGCTTTCTTT
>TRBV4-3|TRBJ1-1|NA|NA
CASSHEGHTEAFF
TGCGCCAGCAGCCATGAGGGGCACACTGAAGCTTTCTTT
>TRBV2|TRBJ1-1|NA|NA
CATPQHTEAFF
TGTGCCACCCCACAGCACACTGAAGCTTTCTTT
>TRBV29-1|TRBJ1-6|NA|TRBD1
CSVKSTGDNSPLHF
TGCAGCGTTAAATCGACAGGGGATAATTCACCCCTCCACTTT
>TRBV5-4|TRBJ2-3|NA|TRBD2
CASSPGLAGGNTDTQYF
TGTGCCAGCAGCCCAGGACTAGCGGGGGGGAACACAGATACGCAGTATTTT
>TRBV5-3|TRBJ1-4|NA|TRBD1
CARSCNRGRANEKLFF
TGTGCCAGAAGCTGTAACAGGGGGCGTGCTAATGAAAAACTGTTTTTT
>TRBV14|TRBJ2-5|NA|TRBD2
CASSQGLAGDLRETQYF
TGTGCCAGCAGCCAGGGACTAGCGGGGGACCTTCGGGAGACCCAGTACTTC
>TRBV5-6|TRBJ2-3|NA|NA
CASSLRTDTQYF
TGTGCCAGCAGCTTAAGAACAGATACGCAGTATTTT
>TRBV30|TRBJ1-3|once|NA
CAWSVEGFGNTIYF
TGTGCCTGGAGTGTAGAAGGCTTTGGAAACACCATATATTTT
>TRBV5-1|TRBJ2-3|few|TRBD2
CASSWRGTTDTQYF
TGCGCCAGCAGCTGGCGGGGGACCACAGATACGCAGTATTTT
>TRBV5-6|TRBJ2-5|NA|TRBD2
CASSLVLPSGGQTQYF
TGTGCCAGCAGCTTGGTCCTTCCTAGCGGGGGGCAGACCCAGTACTTC
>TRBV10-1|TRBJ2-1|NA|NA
CASRGGAYNEQFF
TGCGCCAGCAGAGGGGGGGCCTACAATGAGCAGTTCTTC